This paragraph covers one T cell receptor (beta chain) sequence. The CDR3 has 18 residues. J was trimmed by 0 bases and V by 5 bases; bases with no gene match: 8. Looked up from germline, CDR1 is SNHLY and CDR2 is FYNNEI. Per the study methods: How many nucleated cells were present was estimated from reference gene primer amplification. Assay used: immunoSEQ multiplex PCR; TCRdb lists only in-frame clones, some missing. V and J calls and clone size are given by that table; D and trimming were obtained from the DNA. The profile shows 250,000 or so clones, around 84% of them singletons. The data were obtained in a study of blood T cell repertoires in COVID-19. Study information: Acute and convalescent COVID-19 samples came from the United States, Italy and Spain. Sources were T cells, B-cell-depleted T cells, or PBMCs; the material itself was cDNA or gDNA.

The chain recombines TRBV2 with TRBJ2-3; 13 bases line up with TRBD2. The clonotype originates from a man in his forties or fifties who had recovered from COVID-19. What was sequenced was peripheral blood. In DNA form, the CDR3 reads TGTGCCAGCAGTCAGCGGACTAGCGGGGGCCTCAGCACAGATACGCAGTATTTT. This codes for CASSQRTSGGLSTDTQYF.